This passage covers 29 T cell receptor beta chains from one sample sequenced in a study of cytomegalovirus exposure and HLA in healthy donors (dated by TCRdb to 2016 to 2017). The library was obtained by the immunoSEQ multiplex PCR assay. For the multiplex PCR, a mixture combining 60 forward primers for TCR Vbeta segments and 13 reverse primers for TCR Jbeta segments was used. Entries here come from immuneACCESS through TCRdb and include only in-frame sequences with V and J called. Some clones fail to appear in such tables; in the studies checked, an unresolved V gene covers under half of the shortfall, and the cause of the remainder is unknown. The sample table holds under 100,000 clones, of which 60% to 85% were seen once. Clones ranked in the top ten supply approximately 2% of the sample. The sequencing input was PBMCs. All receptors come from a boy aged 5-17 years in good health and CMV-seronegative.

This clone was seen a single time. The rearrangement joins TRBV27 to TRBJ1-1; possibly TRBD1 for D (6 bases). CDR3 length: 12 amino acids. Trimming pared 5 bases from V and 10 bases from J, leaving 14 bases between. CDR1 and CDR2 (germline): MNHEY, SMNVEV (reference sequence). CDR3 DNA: TGTGCCAGCAGTCCCCTACAGGGACCAGCTTTCTTT. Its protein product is CASSPLQGPAFF.

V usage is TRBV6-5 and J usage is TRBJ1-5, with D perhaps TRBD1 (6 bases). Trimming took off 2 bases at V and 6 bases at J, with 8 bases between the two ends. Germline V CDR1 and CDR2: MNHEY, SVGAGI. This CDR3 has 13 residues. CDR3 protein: CASSYDRFQPQHF. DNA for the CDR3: TGTGCCAGCAGTTACGACAGGTTTCAGCCCCAGCATTTT.

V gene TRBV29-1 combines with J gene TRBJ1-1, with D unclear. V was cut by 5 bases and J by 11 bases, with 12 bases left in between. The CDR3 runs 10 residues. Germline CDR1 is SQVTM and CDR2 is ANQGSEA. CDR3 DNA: TGCAGCGTTAACTTAGTGGTGGCTTTCTTT. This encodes CSVNLVVAFF.

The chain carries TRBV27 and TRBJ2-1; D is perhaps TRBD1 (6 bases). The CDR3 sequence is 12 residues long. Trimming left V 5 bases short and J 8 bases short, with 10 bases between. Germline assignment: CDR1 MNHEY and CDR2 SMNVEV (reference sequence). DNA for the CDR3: TGTGCCAGCAGTATACAGGGATATGAGCAGTTCTTC. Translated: CASSIQGYEQFF.

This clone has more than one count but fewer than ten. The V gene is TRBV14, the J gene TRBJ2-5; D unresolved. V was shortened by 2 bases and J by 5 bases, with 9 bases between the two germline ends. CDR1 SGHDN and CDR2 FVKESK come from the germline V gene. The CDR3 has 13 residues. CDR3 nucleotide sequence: TGTGCCAGCAGCCAATGGGCTGGGGAGACCCAGTACTTC. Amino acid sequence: CASSQWAGETQYF.

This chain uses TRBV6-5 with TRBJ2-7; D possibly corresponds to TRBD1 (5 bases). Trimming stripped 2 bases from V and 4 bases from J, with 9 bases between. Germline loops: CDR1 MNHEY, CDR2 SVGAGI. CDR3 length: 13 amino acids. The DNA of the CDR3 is TGTGCCAGCAGTTACCCAGGGAATTACGAGCAGTACTTC. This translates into CASSYPGNYEQYF.

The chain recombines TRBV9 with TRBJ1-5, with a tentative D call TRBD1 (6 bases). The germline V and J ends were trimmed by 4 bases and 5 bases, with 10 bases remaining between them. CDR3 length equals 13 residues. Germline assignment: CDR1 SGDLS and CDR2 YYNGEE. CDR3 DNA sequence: TGTGCCAGCAGCCTGGACAGTCATCAGCCCCAGCATTTT. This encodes CASSLDSHQPQHF.

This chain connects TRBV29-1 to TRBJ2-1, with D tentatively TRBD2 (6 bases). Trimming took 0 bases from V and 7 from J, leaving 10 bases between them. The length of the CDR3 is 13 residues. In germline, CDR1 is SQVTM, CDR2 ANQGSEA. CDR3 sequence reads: CSVEDPRGNEQFF. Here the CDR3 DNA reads TGCAGCGTTGAAGACCCACGGGGGAATGAGCAGTTCTTC.

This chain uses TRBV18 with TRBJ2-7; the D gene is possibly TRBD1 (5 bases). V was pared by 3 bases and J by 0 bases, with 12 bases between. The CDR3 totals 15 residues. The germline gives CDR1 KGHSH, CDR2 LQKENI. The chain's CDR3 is CASSPTAKSSYEQYF. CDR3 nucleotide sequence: TGTGCCAGCTCACCGACAGCAAAGAGCTCCTACGAGCAGTACTTC.

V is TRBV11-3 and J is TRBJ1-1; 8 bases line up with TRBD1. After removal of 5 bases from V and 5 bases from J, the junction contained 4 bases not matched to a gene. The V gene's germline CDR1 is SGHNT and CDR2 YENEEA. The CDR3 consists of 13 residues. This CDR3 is CASSHRGWTEAFF. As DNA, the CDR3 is TGTGCCAGCAGCCACAGGGGGTGGACTGAAGCTTTCTTT.

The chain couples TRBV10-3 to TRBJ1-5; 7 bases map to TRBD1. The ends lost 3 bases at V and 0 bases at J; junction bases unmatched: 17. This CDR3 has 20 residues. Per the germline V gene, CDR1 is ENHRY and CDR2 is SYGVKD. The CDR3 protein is CAISDKGRGGTAYSNQPQHF. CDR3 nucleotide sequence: TGTGCCATCAGTGATAAGGGGCGAGGTGGGACAGCTTATAGCAATCAGCCCCAGCATTTT.

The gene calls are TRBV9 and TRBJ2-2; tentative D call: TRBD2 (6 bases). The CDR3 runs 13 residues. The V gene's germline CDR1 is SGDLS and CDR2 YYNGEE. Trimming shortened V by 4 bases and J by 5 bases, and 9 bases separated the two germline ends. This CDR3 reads CASSTEGTGELFF. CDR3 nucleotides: TGTGCCAGCAGCACGGAGGGGACCGGGGAGCTGTTTTTT.

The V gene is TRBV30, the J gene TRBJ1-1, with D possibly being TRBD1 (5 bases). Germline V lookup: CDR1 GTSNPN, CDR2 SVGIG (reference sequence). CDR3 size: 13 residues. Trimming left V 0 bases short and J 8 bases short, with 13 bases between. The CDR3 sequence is CAWSVGAGLEAFF. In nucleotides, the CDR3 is TGTGCCTGGAGTGTAGGGGCAGGGTTAGAAGCTTTCTTT.

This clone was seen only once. The CDR3 protein is CASRPSGRYEQYF. The CDR3 bases are TGCGCCAGCAGGCCTAGCGGGAGATACGAGCAGTACTTC. The rearrangement joins TRBV5-1 to TRBJ2-7; TRBD2 matches at 10 bases. V was clipped by 5 bases and J by 4 bases; unmatched bases: 3. The length of the CDR3 is 13 residues. Per germline, CDR1 SGHRS and CDR2 YFSETQ.

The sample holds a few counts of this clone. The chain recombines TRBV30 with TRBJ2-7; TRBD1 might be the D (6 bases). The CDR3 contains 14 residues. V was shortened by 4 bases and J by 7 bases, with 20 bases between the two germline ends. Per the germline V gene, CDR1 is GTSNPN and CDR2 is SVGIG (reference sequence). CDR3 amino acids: CAWNDITGSGEQYF. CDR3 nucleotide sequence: TGTGCCTGGAATGATATCACAGGGTCGGGTGAGCAGTACTTC.

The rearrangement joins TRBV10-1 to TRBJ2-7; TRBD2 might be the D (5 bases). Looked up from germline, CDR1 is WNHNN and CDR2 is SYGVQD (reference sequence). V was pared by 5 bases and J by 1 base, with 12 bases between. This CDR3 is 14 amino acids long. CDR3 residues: CASSRGLLSYEQYF. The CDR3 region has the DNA TGCGCCAGCAGTAGAGGGCTTTTGTCCTACGAGCAGTACTTC.

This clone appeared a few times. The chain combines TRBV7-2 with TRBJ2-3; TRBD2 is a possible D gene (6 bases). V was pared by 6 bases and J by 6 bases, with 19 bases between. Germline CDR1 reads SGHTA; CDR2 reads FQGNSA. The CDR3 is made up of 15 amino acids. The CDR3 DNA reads TGTGCCAGCAGTCCGACTAGTCGGGGGTCGGATACGCAGTATTTT. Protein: CASSPTSRGSDTQYF.

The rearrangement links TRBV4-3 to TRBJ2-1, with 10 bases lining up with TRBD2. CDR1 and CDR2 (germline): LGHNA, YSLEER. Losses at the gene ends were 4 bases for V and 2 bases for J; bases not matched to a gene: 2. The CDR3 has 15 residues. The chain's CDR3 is CASSPGLATYNEQFF. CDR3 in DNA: TGCGCCAGCAGCCCGGGACTAGCGACCTACAATGAGCAGTTCTTC.

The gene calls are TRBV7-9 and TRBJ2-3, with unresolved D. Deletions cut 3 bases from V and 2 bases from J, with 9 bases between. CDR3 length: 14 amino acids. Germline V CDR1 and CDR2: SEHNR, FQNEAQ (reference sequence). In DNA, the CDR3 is TGTGCCAGCAGCTTTACAGATATCACAGATACGCAGTATTTT. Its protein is CASSFTDITDTQYF.

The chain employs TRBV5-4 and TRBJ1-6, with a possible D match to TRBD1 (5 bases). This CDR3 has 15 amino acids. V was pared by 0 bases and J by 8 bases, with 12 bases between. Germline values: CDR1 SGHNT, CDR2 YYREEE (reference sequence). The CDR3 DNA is TGTGCCAGCAGCTTGGGGGGCTCTCCTTATTCACCCCTCCACTTT. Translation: CASSLGGSPYSPLHF.

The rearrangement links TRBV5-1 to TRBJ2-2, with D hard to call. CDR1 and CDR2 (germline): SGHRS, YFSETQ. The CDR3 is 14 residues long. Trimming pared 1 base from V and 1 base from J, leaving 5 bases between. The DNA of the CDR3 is TGCGCCAGCAGCTTGTACAGGAACACCGGGGAGCTGTTTTTT. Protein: CASSLYRNTGELFF.

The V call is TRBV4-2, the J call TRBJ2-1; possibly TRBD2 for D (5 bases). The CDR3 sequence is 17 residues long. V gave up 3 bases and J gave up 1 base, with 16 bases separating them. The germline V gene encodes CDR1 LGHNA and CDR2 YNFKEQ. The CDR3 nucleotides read TGTGCCAGCAGCCAGACTCGGGGAGCAGATTCCTACAATGAGCAGTTCTTC. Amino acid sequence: CASSQTRGADSYNEQFF.

CDR3: CSVEDLRSYEQYF. CDR3 sequence (DNA): TGCAGCGTTGAAGATCTTCGGAGCTACGAGCAGTACTTC. The rearrangement links TRBV29-1 to TRBJ2-7; the D is unclear. Germline V CDR1 and CDR2: SQVTM, ANQGSEA. The CDR3 is 13 residues long. Trimming cost V 0 bases and J 3 bases, with 9 bases left between them.

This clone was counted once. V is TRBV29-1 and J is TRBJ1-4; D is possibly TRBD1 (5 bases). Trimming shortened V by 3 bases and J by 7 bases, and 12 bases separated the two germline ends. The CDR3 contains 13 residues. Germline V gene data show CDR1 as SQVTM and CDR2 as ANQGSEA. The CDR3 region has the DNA TGCAGCGTTGAGAGTCTCGGGGGTGAAAAACTGTTTTTT. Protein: CSVESLGGEKLFF. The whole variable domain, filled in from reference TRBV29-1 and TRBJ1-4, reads SAVISQKPSRDICQRGTSLTIQCQVDSQVTMMFWYRQQPGQSLTLIATANQGSEATYESGFVIDKFPISRPNLTFSTLTVSNMSPEDSSIYLCSVESLGGEKLFFGSGTQLSVL.

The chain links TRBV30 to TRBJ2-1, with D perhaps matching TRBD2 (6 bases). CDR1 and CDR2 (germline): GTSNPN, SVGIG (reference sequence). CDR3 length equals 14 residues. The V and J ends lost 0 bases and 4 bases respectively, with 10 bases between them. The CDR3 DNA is TGTGCCTGGAGTGTACTAGCCCAATACAATGAGCAGTTCTTC. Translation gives CAWSVLAQYNEQFF.

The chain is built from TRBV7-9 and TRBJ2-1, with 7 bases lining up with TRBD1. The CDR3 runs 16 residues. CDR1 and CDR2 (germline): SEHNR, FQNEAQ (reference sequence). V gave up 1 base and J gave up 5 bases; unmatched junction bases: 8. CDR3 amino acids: CASSLVRTGYDNEQFF. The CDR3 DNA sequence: TGTGCCAGCAGCTTAGTTCGGACAGGTTATGACAATGAGCAGTTCTTC.

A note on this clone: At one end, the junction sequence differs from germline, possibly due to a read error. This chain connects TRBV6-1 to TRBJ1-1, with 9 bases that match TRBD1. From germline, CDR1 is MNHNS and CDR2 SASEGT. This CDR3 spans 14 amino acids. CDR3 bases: TGTGCCAGCGGTGACAGGGGGATAAACACTGAAGCTTTCTTT. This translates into CASGDRGINTEAFF.

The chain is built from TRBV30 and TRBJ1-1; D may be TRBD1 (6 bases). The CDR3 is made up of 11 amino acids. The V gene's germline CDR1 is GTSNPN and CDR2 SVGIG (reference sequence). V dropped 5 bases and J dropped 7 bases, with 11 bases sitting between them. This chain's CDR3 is CAWGQTSEAFF. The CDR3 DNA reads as TGTGCCTGGGGACAGACCAGTGAAGCTTTCTTT.

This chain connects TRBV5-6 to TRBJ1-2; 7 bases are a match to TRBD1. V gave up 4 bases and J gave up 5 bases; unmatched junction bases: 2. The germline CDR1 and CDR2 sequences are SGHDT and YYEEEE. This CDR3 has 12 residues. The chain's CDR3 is CASSQTGYGYTF. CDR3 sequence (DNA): TGTGCCAGCAGCCAGACAGGGTATGGCTACACCTTC. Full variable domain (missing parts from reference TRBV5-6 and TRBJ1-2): DAGVTQSPTHLIKTRGQQVTLRCSPKSGHDTVSWYQQALGQGPQFIFQYYEEEERQRGNFPDRFSGHQFPNYSSELNVNALLLGDSALYLCASSQTGYGYTFGSGTRLTVV.